One sample yielded the 13 T cell receptor beta chains listed below, sequenced in a study of shared clonotypes between healthy human individuals. Only in-frame clones appear in the TCRdb table, and some are missing; sequencing was by immunoSEQ multiplex PCR. The table lists some 2,100,000 clones, around 95% of them singletons, with approximately 0.13% in the top ten. The sample consisted of naive CD4+ T cells sorted from blood. Subset denoted: CD45RA+ positively selected. The receptors originated from a man aged 18 to 30 in good health.

This chain joins TRBV10-3 and TRBJ2-3; D is perhaps TRBD1 or TRBD2 (6 bases each). The CDR3 consists of 16 residues. The V end was cut by 5 bases, the J end by 3 bases, with 18 bases between. Germline V gives CDR1 ENHRY, CDR2 SYGVKD. The CDR3 loop is CAISTGGGTSTDTQYF. The CDR3 DNA reads as TGTGCCATCAGTACGGGCGGCGGGACATCTACAGATACGCAGTATTTT.

The rearrangement uses TRBV6-6 and TRBJ2-7; 11 bases agree with TRBD2. Germline-derived CDR1 and CDR2 are MNHNY and SVGAGI (reference sequence). The CDR3 has 15 amino acids. V lost 6 bases and J lost 2; bases outside the gene matches: 6. The CDR3 DNA follows: TGTGCCAGCAGGAGGGGGACTAGCGGTCCCTACGAGCAGTACTTC. It encodes CASRRGTSGPYEQYF.

The rearrangement joins TRBV5-5 to TRBJ1-6; D ambiguous. The CDR3 is 16 residues long. Trimming shortened V by 4 bases and J by 8 bases, and 19 bases separated the two germline ends. Looked up from germline, CDR1 is SGHKS and CDR2 is YYEKEE (reference sequence). The CDR3 spells CASSRRQSGMDSPLHF. CDR3 bases: TGTGCCAGCAGCCGGCGGCAAAGTGGAATGGATTCACCCCTCCACTTT.

This rearrangement joins TRBV28 to TRBJ2-4; 8 nucleotides align to TRBD1. The CDR3 has 15 residues. V lost 5 bases to trimming and J lost 6 bases; unmatched junction nucleotides: 9. Germline V gives CDR1 MDHEN, CDR2 SYDVKM. DNA of the CDR3: TGTGCCAGCAGTCGCTTCGGGACAGGTTTAAACATTCAGTACTTC. It encodes CASSRFGTGLNIQYF.

This clone has more than one count but fewer than ten. The V gene is TRBV19, the J gene TRBJ2-1, with 10 bases that match TRBD2. The CDR3 spans 13 residues. Per germline, CDR1 LNHDA and CDR2 SQIVND (reference sequence). Germline trimming cut 8 bases from V and 5 bases from J; bases unmatched to any gene: 3. CDR3 sequence: CASEREGNNEQFF. The DNA for the CDR3 is TGTGCCAGTGAGCGGGAGGGTAACAATGAGCAGTTCTTC.

The gene calls are TRBV18 and TRBJ2-7; the match to TRBD2 covers 8 bases. The CDR3 totals 15 residues. With 3 bases clipped from V and 5 bases from J, the junction kept 9 bases outside the gene matches. Germline V gives CDR1 KGHSH, CDR2 LQKENI. The CDR3 reads CASSPTPGGPNEQYF. Here the CDR3 DNA reads TGTGCCAGCTCACCGACGCCGGGAGGGCCCAACGAGCAGTACTTC.

This chain links TRBV28 with TRBJ2-3; 10 bases fit TRBD2. CDR1 is MDHEN, CDR2 SYDVKM, per germline. This CDR3 is built from 15 residues. V gave up 5 bases and J gave up 3 bases; unmatched junction bases: 5. The CDR3 DNA reads as TGTGCCAGCAGTGCCCCGGGACTAGCGACAGATACGCAGTATTTT. It encodes CASSAPGLATDTQYF.

A remark on this clone: This sample also contains other DNA sequences that code for the same CDR3. This chain links TRBV7-2 with TRBJ2-6; D gene ambiguous. Germline loops: CDR1 SGHTA, CDR2 FQGNSA. V was cut by 6 bases and J by 2 bases, with 5 bases left in between. The CDR3 spans 13 residues. CDR3 amino acids: CASSSPGANVLTF. The CDR3, as DNA: TGTGCCAGCAGTTCTCCTGGGGCCAACGTCCTGACTTTC.

The CDR3, as DNA: TGTGCCAGCAGCACCGACAGGGTGAGGGGGAACACTGAAGCTTTCTTT. This encodes CASSTDRVRGNTEAFF. This chain connects TRBV2 to TRBJ1-1; 7 bases map to TRBD1. V was clipped by 6 bases and J by 1 base; unmatched bases: 11. This CDR3 is 16 amino acids long. Per germline, CDR1 SNHLY and CDR2 FYNNEI.

Concerning this clone itself: This CDR3 is also generated by other DNA sequences in the sample. V usage is TRBV9 and J usage is TRBJ1-1; no definite D call. The germline V and J ends were trimmed by 0 bases and 1 base, with 4 bases remaining between them. Germline V lookup: CDR1 SGDLS, CDR2 YYNGEE. The length of the CDR3 is 13 residues. The CDR3 DNA reads as TGTGCCAGCAGCGTAGACTCGAACACTGAAGCTTTCTTT. Translated: CASSVDSNTEAFF.

A remark on this clone: This CDR3 is also generated by other DNA sequences in the sample. The chain has TRBV5-1 and TRBJ2-2; TRBD1 is a possible D gene (5 bases). V was trimmed by 1 base and J by 4 bases, leaving 11 bases between them. Looked up from germline, CDR1 is SGHRS and CDR2 is YFSETQ. CDR3 length: 15 amino acids. The CDR3 DNA follows: TGCGCCAGCAGCTTGACCCAGGGTTCCACCGGGGAGCTGTTTTTT. It is translated as CASSLTQGSTGELFF.

In regard to this clone: Other nucleotide sequences from this sample produce the same CDR3. This chain connects TRBV18 to TRBJ2-5, with TRBD1 matching over 10 bases. Trimming took 4 bases from V and 4 from J; bases not matched to a gene: 0. Germline CDR1 and CDR2: KGHSH and LQKENI. The CDR3 covers 13 residues. The CDR3 loop is CASSRDRGETQYF. In DNA form, the CDR3 reads TGTGCCAGCTCACGGGACAGGGGAGAGACCCAGTACTTC.

The gene calls are TRBV4-1 and TRBJ1-5, with D unresolved. The CDR3 spans 15 residues. CDR1 is MGHRA, CDR2 YSYEKL, per germline. The germline V and J ends were trimmed by 0 bases and 4 bases, with 10 bases remaining between them. For the CDR3, the DNA is TGCGCCAGCAGCCAAGATCGACTCAATAATCAGCCCCAGCATTTT. Protein sequence: CASSQDRLNNQPQHF.